Listed below are T cell receptor beta chains from one sample, sequenced in a study of blood T cell repertoires in COVID-19. TCRdb's copy holds only in-frame clones and misses some; the assay was immunoSEQ multiplex PCR. Of roughly 340,000 clones listed, about 89% were seen once; the top ten hold 3%. Sequencing was done on a sample of peripheral blood. The receptors shown here come from a woman in her 30s with COVID-19, enrolled during active disease. Each CDR3 is given with its conserved first and last residue. The order of the fields is CDR3 length, clone size, D gene, V gene, J gene, CDR3 DNA, CDR3 protein. D genes are given only for firm matches. The size entry is marked missing in some rows and otherwise reads once, few, many or a size class.

12	.	TRBD1	TRBV6-5	TRBJ2-1	TGTGCCAGCAGTTTAGGGGGCCATGAGCAGTTCTTC	CASSLGGHEQFF
16	.	.	TRBV6-6	TRBJ2-2	TGTGCCAGCAGTACTGCGGGCAGCGCGAACACCGGGGAGCTGTTTTTT	CASSTAGSANTGELFF
15	.	TRBD2	TRBV12-5	TRBJ2-1	TGTGCTAGTGGTCCGGGGGGGGTAGAGCTTAATGAGCAGTTCTTC	CASGPGGVELNEQFF
15	.	.	TRBV30	TRBJ1-1	TGTGCCTGGATTCAGGGCCATTCGGCGACCACTGAAGCTTTCTTT	CAWIQGHSATTEAFF
14	.	TRBD1	TRBV6-2/TRBV6-3	TRBJ1-5	TGTGCCAGCAGTCTAAACAGGGGTAGTGAGCCCCAGCATTTT	CASSLNRGSEPQHF
14	.	TRBD1	TRBV19	TRBJ2-3	TGTGCCAGTAGTGGGACAGGGGGCAGGAATACGCAGTATTTT	CASSGTGGRNTQYF
15	once	TRBD1	TRBV11-2	TRBJ1-4	TGTGCCAGCAGCGGACAGGGGGCAACTAATGAAAAACTGTTTTTT	CASSGQGATNEKLFF
14	.	.	TRBV4-3	TRBJ2-3	TGCGCCAGCAGCCAAGAAGAGACAGGTATTACGCAGTATTTT	CASSQEETGITQYF
13	.	.	TRBV7-9	TRBJ1-2	TGTGCCAGCAGCCACCCCAGGGCTTCTGGCTACACCTTC	CASSHPRASGYTF
16	.	TRBD2	TRBV7-2	TRBJ2-3	TGTGCCAGCAGCTTAGGGGGTAGCGGGGGCACAGATACGCAGTATTTT	CASSLGGSGGTDTQYF
12	.	.	TRBV12-3/TRBV12-4	TRBJ2-1	TGTGCCAGCACTCCCCGTGGGGGGAAGGAGTTCTTC	CASTPRGGKEFF
19	.	TRBD2	TRBV9	TRBJ2-3	TGTGCCAGCAGCGTAGGGAGGACTAGCGGGGGCTGGGGCACAGATACGCAGTATTTT	CASSVGRTSGGWGTDTQYF
15	once	TRBD2	TRBV28	TRBJ2-1	TGTGCCAGCAGTTTACCGGGGGGGCCCTACAATGAGCAGTTCTTC	CASSLPGGPYNEQFF
14	few	TRBD1	TRBV27	TRBJ1-4	TGTGCCAGCAGTTTGACAGGGGGCTATGAAAAACTGTTTTTT	CASSLTGGYEKLFF
13	.	TRBD2	TRBV29-1	TRBJ2-1	TGCAGCGGCGCGGGAGGGCCCTCCAATGAGCAGTTCTTC	CSGAGGPSNEQFF